This T cell receptor beta chain came from a study of response to subunit inactivated influenza vaccine. Of note for this clonotype: The target antigen is unknown.

Study outcomes and limitations: Each seasonal influenza vaccination, the authors suggested, recruits few new T cells.

One entry per CDR3 protein, called by TCRdb with MiXCR from the RT-PCR reads. The data show hundreds of thousands of distinct CDR3 sequences, 11% to 15% seen once. The CDR3 has 13 residues. Germline lookup yields CDR1 SGDLS and CDR2 YYNGEE. With 2 bases removed from V and 8 bases from J, the gap between germline ends came to 13 bases. This TCR derives from a man aged 45-60 years who received an inactivated influenza vaccine. Sequences were derived from PBMCs from blood, sampled 14 to 15 days before vaccination. The V and J genes are TRBV9 and TRBJ1-2, with D perhaps matching TRBD1 (5 bases). DNA for the CDR3: TGTGCCAGCAGCGTGGGACTCCCCGGGGGCTACACCTTC. Translation gives CASSVGLPGGYTF.